The present entry profiles one TCR beta chain with its context. Its target is not known. This sample was taken from a study of identical twins. TCRdb re-analysed the 5' RACE reads in MiXCR, keeping a single row per CDR3 protein. This sample carries hundreds of thousands of distinct CDR3 sequences, 15% to 20% of them seen once, and the ten largest clones take around 13%. The study, taken as a whole, reports: Beta out-of-frame sequences showed weaker excess twin sharing.

CDR1 is SGHVS, CDR2 FNYEAQ, per germline. This CDR3 contains 15 residues. J lost 3 bases, V lost 1 base, and 6 bases had no gene match. These data are also associated with another study on T cells expressing NK-cell markers. Turning to that study: It was sorted CD3+CD56-NKG2C+, CD3+CD56+NKG2C- and CD3+CD56+NKG2C+ T cells that provided the TCR beta repertoires.

This chain uses TRBV7-6 with TRBJ2-7; 7 positions match TRBD1. The sequenced sample was PBMCs. This clonotype was obtained from a woman between 18 and 30 years old in good health. As DNA, the CDR3 is TGTGCCAGCAGCTTAGGACAGGGTAGAGGCTACGAGCAGTACTTC. It is translated as CASSLGQGRGYEQYF.